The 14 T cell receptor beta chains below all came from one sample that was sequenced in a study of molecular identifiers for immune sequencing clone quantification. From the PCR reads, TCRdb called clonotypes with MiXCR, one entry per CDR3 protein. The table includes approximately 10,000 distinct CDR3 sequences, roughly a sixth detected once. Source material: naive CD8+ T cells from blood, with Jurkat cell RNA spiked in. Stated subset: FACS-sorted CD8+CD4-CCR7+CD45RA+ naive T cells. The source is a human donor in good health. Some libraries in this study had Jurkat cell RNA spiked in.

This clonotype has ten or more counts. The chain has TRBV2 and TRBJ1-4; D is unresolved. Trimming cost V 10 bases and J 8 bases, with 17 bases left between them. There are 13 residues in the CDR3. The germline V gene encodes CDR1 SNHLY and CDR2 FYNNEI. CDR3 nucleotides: TGTGCCACCAACCCGGGAGGGTACGAAAAACTGTTTTTT. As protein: CATNPGGYEKLFF.

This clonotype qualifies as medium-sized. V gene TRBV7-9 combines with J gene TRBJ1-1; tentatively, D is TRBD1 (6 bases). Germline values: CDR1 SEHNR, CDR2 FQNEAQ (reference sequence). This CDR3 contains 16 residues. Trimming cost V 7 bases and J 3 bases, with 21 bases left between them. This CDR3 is CASTLSTGTKDTEAFF. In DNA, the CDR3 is TGTGCCAGCACGCTCTCCACCGGGACAAAGGACACTGAAGCTTTCTTT.

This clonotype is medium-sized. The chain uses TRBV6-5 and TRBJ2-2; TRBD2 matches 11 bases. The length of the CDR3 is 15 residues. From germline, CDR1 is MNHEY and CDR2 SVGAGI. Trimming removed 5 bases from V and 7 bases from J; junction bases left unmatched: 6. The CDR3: CASSRLAGRVGELFF. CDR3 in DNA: TGTGCCAGCAGTAGACTAGCGGGAAGAGTCGGGGAGCTGTTTTTT.

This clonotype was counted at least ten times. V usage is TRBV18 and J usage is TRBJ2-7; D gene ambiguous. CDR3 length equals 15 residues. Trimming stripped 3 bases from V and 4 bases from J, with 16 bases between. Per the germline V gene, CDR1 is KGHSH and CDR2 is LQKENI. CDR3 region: CASSPGRLLQYEQYF. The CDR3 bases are TGTGCCAGCTCACCGGGTAGACTTCTTCAATACGAGCAGTACTTC.

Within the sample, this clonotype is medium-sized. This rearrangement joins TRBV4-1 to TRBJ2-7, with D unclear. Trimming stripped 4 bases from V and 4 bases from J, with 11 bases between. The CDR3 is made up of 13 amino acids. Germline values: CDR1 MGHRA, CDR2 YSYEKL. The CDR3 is CASSLDQAYEQYF. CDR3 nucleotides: TGCGCCAGCAGCCTCGACCAAGCTTACGAGCAGTACTTC.

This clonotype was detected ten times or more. In DNA form, the CDR3 reads TGTGCCAGTACCAAGAACACCGGGGAGCTGTTTTTT. It is translated as CASTKNTGELFF. This chain joins TRBV19 and TRBJ2-2; no clear D. V lost 7 bases, J lost 1 base, and 4 bases lay in between. The germline gives CDR1 LNHDA, CDR2 SQIVND (reference sequence). The CDR3 consists of 12 residues.

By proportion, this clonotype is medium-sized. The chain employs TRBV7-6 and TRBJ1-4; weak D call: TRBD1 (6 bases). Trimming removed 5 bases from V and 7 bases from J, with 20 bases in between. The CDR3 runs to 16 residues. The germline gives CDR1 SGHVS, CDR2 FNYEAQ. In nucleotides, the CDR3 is TGTGCCAGCAGCGAAGGTGTGTTGGGGGCAAGTGAAAAACTGTTTTTT. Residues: CASSEGVLGASEKLFF. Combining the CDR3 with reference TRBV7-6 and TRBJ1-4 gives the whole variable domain GAGVSQSPRYKVTKRGQDVALRCDPISGHVSLYWYRQALGQGPEFLTYFNYEAQQDKSGLPNDRFSAERPEGSISTLTIQRTEQRDSAMYRCASSEGVLGASEKLFFGSGTQLSVL.

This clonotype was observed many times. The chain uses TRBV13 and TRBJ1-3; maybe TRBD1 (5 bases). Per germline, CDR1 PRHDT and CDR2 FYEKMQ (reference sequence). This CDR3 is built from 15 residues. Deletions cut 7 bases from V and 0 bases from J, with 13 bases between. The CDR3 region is CASTGWGVSGNTIYF. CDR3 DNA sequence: TGTGCCAGCACCGGATGGGGGGTCTCTGGAAACACCATATATTTT.

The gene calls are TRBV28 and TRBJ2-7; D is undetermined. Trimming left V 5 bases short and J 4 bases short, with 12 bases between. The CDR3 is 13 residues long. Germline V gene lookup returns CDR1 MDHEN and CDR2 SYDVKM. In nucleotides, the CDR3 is TGTGCCAGCAGTCCAAGGAGTTTGTACGAGCAGTACTTC. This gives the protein CASSPRSLYEQYF. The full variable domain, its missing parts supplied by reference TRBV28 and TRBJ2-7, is DVKVTQSSRYLVKRTGEKVFLECVQDMDHENMFWYRQDPGLGLRLIYFSYDVKMKEKGDIPEGYSVSREKKERFSLILESASTNQTSMYLCASSPRSLYEQYFGPGTRLTVT.

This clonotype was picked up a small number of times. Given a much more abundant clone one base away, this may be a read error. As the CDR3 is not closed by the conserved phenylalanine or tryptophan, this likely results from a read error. The CDR3 nucleotides are TGTGCCAGCAGTCCCACAGGGTTGCCAGATACGCAGTATTTA. Translation gives CASSPTGLPDTQYL. The chain uses TRBV12-3 or TRBV12-4 and TRBJ2-3; TRBD1 might be the D (6 bases). Trimming removed 5 bases from V and 4 bases from J, with 13 bases in between. The CDR3 has 14 amino acids.

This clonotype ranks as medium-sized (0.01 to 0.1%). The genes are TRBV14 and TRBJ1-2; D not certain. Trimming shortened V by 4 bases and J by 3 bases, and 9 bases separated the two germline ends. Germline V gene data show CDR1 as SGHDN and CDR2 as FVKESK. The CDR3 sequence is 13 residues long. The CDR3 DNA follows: TGTGCCAGCAGCCCGGTAATGCACTATGGCTACACCTTC. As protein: CASSPVMHYGYTF.

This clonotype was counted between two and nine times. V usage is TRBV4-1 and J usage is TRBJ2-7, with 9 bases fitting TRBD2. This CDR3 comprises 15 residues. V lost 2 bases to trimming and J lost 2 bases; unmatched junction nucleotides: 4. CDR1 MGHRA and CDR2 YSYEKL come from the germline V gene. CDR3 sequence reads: CASSQLAGAAYEQYF. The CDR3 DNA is TGCGCCAGCAGCCAATTAGCGGGAGCCGCCTACGAGCAGTACTTC.

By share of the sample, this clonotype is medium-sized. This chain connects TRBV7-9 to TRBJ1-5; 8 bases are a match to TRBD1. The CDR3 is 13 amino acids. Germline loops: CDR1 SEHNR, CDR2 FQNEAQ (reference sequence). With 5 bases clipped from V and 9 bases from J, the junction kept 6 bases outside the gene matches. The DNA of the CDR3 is TGTGCCAGCAGCACTGGACAGGGCTTGCCCCAGCATTTT. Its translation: CASSTGQGLPQHF. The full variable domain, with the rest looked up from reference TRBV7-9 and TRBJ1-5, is DTGVSQNPRHKITKRGQNVTFRCDPISEHNRLYWYRQTLGQGPEFLTYFQNEAQLEKSRLLSDRFSAERPKGSFSTLEIQRTEQGDSAMYLCASSTGQGLPQHFGDGTRLSIL.

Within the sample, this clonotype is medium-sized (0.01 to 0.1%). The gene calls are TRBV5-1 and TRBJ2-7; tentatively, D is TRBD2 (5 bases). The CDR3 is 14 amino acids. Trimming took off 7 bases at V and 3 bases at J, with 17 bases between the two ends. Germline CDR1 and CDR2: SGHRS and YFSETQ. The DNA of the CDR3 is TGCGCCAGCGGACTTGCCCCCGGTAACTACGAGCAGTACTTC. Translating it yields CASGLAPGNYEQYF.